Each of the 11 T cell receptor beta chains below was sequenced from the same sample in a study of cytomegalovirus exposure and HLA in healthy donors. The study ran its PCR with 60 Vbeta and 13 Jbeta primers. Repertoires were generated with immunoSEQ multiplex PCR, while TCRdb's copy carries only in-frame clones and drops some. The sample has approximately 190,000 clones; around four fifths are singletons. Sample: PBMCs. Receptor source: a woman aged 45 to 65 in good health and CMV-seropositive.

The chain has TRBV7-8 and TRBJ1-3; TRBD1 matches at 8 bases. This CDR3 comprises 16 residues. Germline CDR1 reads SGHVS; CDR2 reads FQNEAQ. V trimming: 6 bases; J trimming: 0 bases; junction bases outside the gene matches: 7. The CDR3 reads CASSQGASGSGNTIYF. In DNA form, the CDR3 reads TGTGCCAGCAGTCAGGGGGCATCGGGCTCTGGAAACACCATATATTTT.

This rearrangement joins TRBV11-2 to TRBJ2-3; TRBD1 matches at 8 bases. Germline V gene data show CDR1 as SGHAT and CDR2 as FQNNGV. This CDR3 is 15 amino acids long. Unmatched junction bases numbered 6, after V lost 5 bases and J lost 2 bases. Here the CDR3 DNA reads TGTGCCAGCAGCCCACAGGGGGGATTCACAGATACGCAGTATTTT. Protein product: CASSPQGGFTDTQYF.

This rearrangement joins TRBV5-1 to TRBJ2-2; 14 bases map to TRBD2. This CDR3 is 16 amino acids long. V dropped 3 bases and J dropped 6; count of bases not matched to a gene: 4. Germline-derived CDR1 and CDR2 are SGHRS and YFSETQ. CDR3 coding DNA: TGCGCCAGCAGCTCCCGGACTAGCGGGGGGTCCGGGGAGCTGTTTTTT. Translation gives CASSSRTSGGSGELFF.

The rearrangement uses TRBV5-1 and TRBJ1-2; 9 nucleotides match TRBD1. The CDR3 consists of 16 residues. V lost 4 bases and J lost 2; bases outside the gene matches: 9. Germline CDR1 SGHRS, CDR2 YFSETQ. DNA of the CDR3: TGCGCCAGCAGCCATGGAGGGACAGGGCAAAACTATGGCTACACCTTC. Protein sequence: CASSHGGTGQNYGYTF.

DNA of the CDR3: TGCGCCAGCAGCCAACTCCCACAGGGAACACAAGAGCAGTACTTC. Translation: CASSQLPQGTQEQYF. The chain is built from TRBV5-1 and TRBJ2-7; D perhaps matches TRBD1 (6 bases). This CDR3 has 15 residues. Between the trimmed V and J ends, which lost 4 bases and 7 bases, there was a span of 21 bases. Germline lookup yields CDR1 SGHRS and CDR2 YFSETQ.

This clone has just a few counts. V is TRBV11-1 and J is TRBJ2-7; 11 bases agree with TRBD2. The trim removed 1 base at V and 3 bases at J, leaving 5 bases unmatched. The length of the CDR3 is 16 residues. Germline V CDR1 and CDR2: SGHAT, FQDESV (reference sequence). CDR3: CASSLGRLAGNYEQYF. In DNA, the CDR3 is TGTGCCAGCAGCTTAGGGCGACTAGCGGGGAACTACGAGCAGTACTTC.

CDR3 protein: CASVGVSGTNNEQFF. CDR3 nucleotides: TGCGCCAGCGTCGGGGTTAGCGGGACGAACAATGAGCAGTTCTTC. The V and J genes are TRBV5-1 and TRBJ2-1, with TRBD2 matching 8 bases. Germline loops: CDR1 SGHRS, CDR2 YFSETQ. V shed 7 bases, J shed 5 bases, and the junction held 11 bases outside the gene matches. The CDR3 spans 15 residues. Based on the CDR3 plus reference TRBV5-1 and TRBJ2-1, the full variable domain is KAGVTQTPRYLIKTRGQQVTLSCSPISGHRSVSWYQQTPGQGLQFLFEYFSETQRNKGNFPGRFSGRQFSNSRSEMNVSTLELGDSALYLCASVGVSGTNNEQFFGPGTRLTVL.

The rearrangement uses TRBV15 and TRBJ1-2, with D unclear. Trimming pared 0 bases from V and 8 bases from J, leaving 10 bases between. CDR1 and CDR2 from the germline V gene are LNHNV and YYDKDF (reference sequence). There are 13 residues in the CDR3. In DNA form, the CDR3 reads TGTGCCACCAGCAGAGAGTCGTCCGTCGGCTACACCTTC. It yields the protein CATSRESSVGYTF.

This clone occurred a few times. The chain combines TRBV11-2 with TRBJ1-4; TRBD1 aligns across 8 bases. In germline, CDR1 is SGHAT, CDR2 FQNNGV. This CDR3 region has 15 residues. J was trimmed by 8 bases and V by 5 bases; bases with no gene match: 10. The CDR3 protein is CASSSGQGPYEKLFF. The CDR3 DNA reads TGTGCCAGCAGCAGCGGACAGGGACCCTACGAAAAACTGTTTTTT.

The chain links TRBV9 to TRBJ2-1, with a weak D call TRBD1 (6 bases). Germline values: CDR1 SGDLS, CDR2 YYNGEE. This CDR3 comprises 14 residues. The V end was cut by 1 base, the J end by 5 bases, with 10 bases between. CDR3 sequence reads: CASSVSGTNNEQFF. CDR3 DNA sequence: TGTGCCAGCAGCGTAAGTGGGACAAACAATGAGCAGTTCTTC.

This clone was detected a few times. This chain uses TRBV4-3 with TRBJ1-4; TRBD1 might be the D (6 bases). From germline, CDR1 is LGHNA and CDR2 YSLEER. Trimming removed 0 bases at V and 6 bases at J, with 20 bases between. CDR3 size: 18 residues. For the CDR3, the DNA is TGCGCCAGCAGCCAAGATCGTCCCCCGGGGGCGGGGGATGAAAAACTGTTTTTT. Its protein is CASSQDRPPGAGDEKLFF.